One sample yielded the 9 T cell receptor beta chains listed below, sequenced in a study of tumor and adjacent non-tumor tissue in lung cancer. The library came from three nested PCR rounds adapted from ARM-PCR protocols. TCRdb re-analysed the multiplex PCR reads in MiXCR, keeping a single row per CDR3 protein. The sample lists 100,000 to 120,000 distinct CDR3 sequences; over 75% were seen once. RNA was extracted from bulk tissue without any cell sorting. The sample taken for sequencing was lung tumor tissue. These receptor sequences come from a man in his 70s with non-small cell lung cancer.

A note on this clonotype: Since the CDR3 does not end with the conserved phenylalanine or tryptophan, this likely comes from a read error. This chain connects TRBV6-1 to TRBJ1-4, with unresolved D. The CDR3 extends over 13 amino acids. CDR1 and CDR2 (germline): MNHNS, SASEGT. The CDR3 region has the DNA TGTGCCAGCAAAAACTCGTGTTATGAAAGACTGTTTCTT. As protein: CASKNSCYERLFL.

In the case of this clonotype: One end of the junction fails to match germline, which may point to a read error. V and J are TRBV14 and TRBJ2-6; 8 positions agree with TRBD1. Looked up from germline, CDR1 is SGHDN and CDR2 is FVKESK. The length of the CDR3 is 19 residues. CDR3 nucleotides: TGTGCCAGCAGCCGCTTATGTCAGGGGGCCAACTCTGGGGCCAGCGTCCTGACTTTC. Protein sequence: CASSRLCQGANSGASVLTF.

For this clonotype: One base away lies a much larger clone, so this may be a sequencing read error. The chain couples TRBV5-1 to TRBJ2-5, with D perhaps matching TRBD1 (6 bases). V lost 4 bases and J 7 bases, leaving 14 bases between the germline ends. Germline loops: CDR1 SGHRS, CDR2 YFSETQ. This CDR3 spans 13 amino acids. CDR3 bases: TGCGCCAGCAGCGAAACAGGGACGGGGACCCAGTACTTC. This sequence encodes CASSETGTGTQYF.

On this clonotype: Being one base from a much bigger clone, this may be a read error. It is likely a read error, because the conserved phenylalanine at the end of the CDR3 is missing. V is TRBV20-1 and J is TRBJ2-7, with TRBD2 matching 10 bases. Per germline, CDR1 DFQATT and CDR2 SNEGSKA (reference sequence). The CDR3 is 13 residues long. V shed 5 bases and J 2 bases; nucleotides not matched to a gene: 3. The CDR3 reads CSAVAGGPYEQYL. In DNA, the CDR3 is TGCAGTGCTGTAGCGGGAGGTCCCTACGAGCAGTACCTC.

The gene calls are TRBV4-2 and TRBJ1-5; tentative D call: TRBD1 (6 bases). The germline V gene encodes CDR1 LGHNA and CDR2 YNFKEQ. This CDR3 is built from 15 residues. The CDR3: CPTSQAQGFSQPQHF. Written as DNA, the CDR3 is TGTCCCACCAGCCAAGCACAGGGATTCAGTCAGCCCCAGCATTTT.

In the case of this clonotype: At one end, the junction sequence differs from germline, possibly due to a read error. V and J are TRBV12-3 or TRBV12-4 and TRBJ1-2; 10 nucleotides match TRBD1. This CDR3 is built from 15 residues. The CDR3 DNA reads as TGTGCCAGCAGTGCCCGGGACAGGGGTAGCTATGGCTACGCCTTC. The encoded protein is CASSARDRGSYGYAF.

This clonotype occurred once. A read error may account for a junction end that differs from germline. J is TRBJ2-7 and V is TRBV12-3 or TRBV12-4, with D possibly TRBD1 on 5 matching bases. The CDR3 spans 14 residues. The CDR3 DNA follows: TGTGCCAACAAACAGGCCCCATCCAACTACGAGCAGTATTTC. Translation: CANKQAPSNYEQYF.

Ten or more counts support this clonotype. The chain carries TRBV6-2 or TRBV6-3 and TRBJ2-2; 7 bases match TRBD2. This CDR3 comprises 16 residues. Germline assignment: CDR1 MNHEY and CDR2 SVGEGT. J was trimmed by 2 bases and V by 2 bases; bases with no gene match: 5. CDR3 loop: CASSYISGANTGELFF. In DNA form, the CDR3 reads TGTGCCAGCAGTTACATCAGCGGGGCCAACACCGGGGAGCTGTTTTTT.

The rearrangement links TRBV11-2 to TRBJ2-3; D is perhaps TRBD1 or TRBD2 (5 bases each). Trimming removed 6 bases from V and 15 bases from J, with 25 bases in between. Germline V lookup: CDR1 SGHAT, CDR2 FQNNGV. CDR3 length: 14 amino acids. The CDR3 is CASRGTATADRQYF. The CDR3 DNA sequence: TGTGCCAGCAGAGGGACGGCCACAGCAGATAGGCAATATTTT. The whole variable domain, filled in from reference TRBV11-2 and TRBJ2-3, reads EAGVAQSPRYKIIEKRQSVAFWCNPISGHATLYWYQQILGQGPKLLIQFQNNGVVDDSQLPKDRFSAERLKGVDSTLKIQPAKLEDSAVYLCASRGTATADRQYFGPGTRLTVL.